This section outlines one TCR beta chain sequence together with its context. Its antigen is still unknown. The sample belongs to a study of glioma-infiltrating T cells after dendritic cell vaccination. Turning to the study itself: Between about 2003 and 2013, patients got autologous tumor lysate-pulsed dendritic cell vaccines. Autologous tumor lysate was loaded overnight onto monocyte-derived dendritic cells grown less than 8 days with IL-4 and GM-CSF.

Time point given: after dendritic cell vaccination, including at tumor progression/relapse. Fresh-frozen tumor tissue and more than two years of survival data were available for all. Study-wide results and caveats: No direct clonality-survival link was found; a diverse polyclonal response may matter.

Repertoires were generated with immunoSEQ multiplex PCR, while TCRdb's copy carries only in-frame clones and drops some. The repertoire holds roughly 85,000 clones, with around 85% as singletons. Germline V gene lookup returns CDR1 MRHNA and CDR2 SNTAGT. The CDR3 is 15 amino acids. V shed 6 bases, J shed 7 bases, and the junction held 7 bases outside the gene matches. Source: blood, taken after dendritic cell vaccination. The TCR sequence derives from a human donor with glioblastoma. This rearrangement joins TRBV6-4 to TRBJ2-1; 12 bases fit TRBD2. The CDR3 nucleotides read TGTGCCAGCAGCGAACTAGCGGGGGGCCCAAATGAGCAGTTCTTC. Residues: CASSELAGGPNEQFF.